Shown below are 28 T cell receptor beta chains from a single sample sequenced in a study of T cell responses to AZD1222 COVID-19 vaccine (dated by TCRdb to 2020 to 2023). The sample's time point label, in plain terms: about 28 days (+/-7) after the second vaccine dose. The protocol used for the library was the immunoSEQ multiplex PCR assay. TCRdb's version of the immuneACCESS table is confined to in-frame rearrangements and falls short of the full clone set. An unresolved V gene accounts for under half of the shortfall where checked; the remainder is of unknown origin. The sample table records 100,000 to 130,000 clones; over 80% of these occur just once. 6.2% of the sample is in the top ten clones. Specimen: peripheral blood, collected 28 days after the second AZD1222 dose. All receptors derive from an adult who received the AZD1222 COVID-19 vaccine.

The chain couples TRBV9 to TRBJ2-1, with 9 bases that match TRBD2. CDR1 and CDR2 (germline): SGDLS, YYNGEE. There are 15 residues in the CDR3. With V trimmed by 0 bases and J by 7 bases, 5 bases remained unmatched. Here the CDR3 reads CASSVGGGGGNEQFF. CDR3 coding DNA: TGTGCCAGCAGCGTAGGAGGCGGGGGGGGTAATGAGCAGTTCTTC.

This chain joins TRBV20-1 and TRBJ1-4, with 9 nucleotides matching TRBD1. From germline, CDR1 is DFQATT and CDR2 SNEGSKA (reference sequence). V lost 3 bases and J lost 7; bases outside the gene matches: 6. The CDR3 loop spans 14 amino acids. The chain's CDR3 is CSASKRQGGEKLFF. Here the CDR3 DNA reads TGCAGTGCTAGTAAAAGACAGGGGGGTGAAAAACTGTTTTTT.

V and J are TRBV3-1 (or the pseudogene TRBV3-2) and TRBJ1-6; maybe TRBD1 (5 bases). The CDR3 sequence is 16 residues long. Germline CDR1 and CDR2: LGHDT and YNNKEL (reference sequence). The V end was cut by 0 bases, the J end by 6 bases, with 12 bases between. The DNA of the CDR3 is TGTGCCAGCAGCCAAGATGGAACCCAGGGTAATTCACCCCTCCACTTT. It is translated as CASSQDGTQGNSPLHF.

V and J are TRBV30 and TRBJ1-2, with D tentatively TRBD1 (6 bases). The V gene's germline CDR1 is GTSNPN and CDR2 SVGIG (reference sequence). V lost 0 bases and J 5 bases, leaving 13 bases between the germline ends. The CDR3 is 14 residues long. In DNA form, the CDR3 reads TGTGCCTGGAGTGTAATCTCAAGGGGGTATGGCTACACCTTC. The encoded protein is CAWSVISRGYGYTF. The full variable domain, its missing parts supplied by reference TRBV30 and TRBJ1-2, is SQTIHQWPATLVQPVGSPLSLECTVEGTSNPNLYWYRQAAGRGLQLLFYSVGIGQISSEVPQNLSASRPQDRQFILSSKKLLLSDSGFYLCAWSVISRGYGYTFGSGTRLTVV.

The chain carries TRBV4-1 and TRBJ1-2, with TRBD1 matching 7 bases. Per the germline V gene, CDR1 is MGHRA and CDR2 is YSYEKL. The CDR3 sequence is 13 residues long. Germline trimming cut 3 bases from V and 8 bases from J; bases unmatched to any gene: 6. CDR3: CASSQTGIEGYTF. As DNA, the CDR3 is TGCGCCAGCAGCCAGACAGGGATAGAAGGCTACACCTTC.

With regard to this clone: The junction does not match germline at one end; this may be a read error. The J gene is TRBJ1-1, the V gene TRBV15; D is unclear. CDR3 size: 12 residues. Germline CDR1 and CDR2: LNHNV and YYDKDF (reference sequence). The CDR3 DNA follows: TGTGCCACCAGCGGACTCGAGGGAGGACGGGACTTT. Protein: CATSGLEGGRDF.

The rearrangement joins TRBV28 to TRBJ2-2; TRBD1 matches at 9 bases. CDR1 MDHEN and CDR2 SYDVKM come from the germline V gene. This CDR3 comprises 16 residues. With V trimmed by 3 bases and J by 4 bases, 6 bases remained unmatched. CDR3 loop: CASSFLQGAGTGELFF. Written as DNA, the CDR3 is TGTGCCAGCAGTTTCCTACAGGGGGCGGGCACCGGGGAGCTGTTTTTT.

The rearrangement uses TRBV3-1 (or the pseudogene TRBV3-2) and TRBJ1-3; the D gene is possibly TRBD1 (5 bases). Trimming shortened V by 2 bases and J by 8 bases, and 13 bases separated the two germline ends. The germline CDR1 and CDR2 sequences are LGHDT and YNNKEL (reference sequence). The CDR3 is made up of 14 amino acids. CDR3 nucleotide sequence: TGTGCCAGCAGCCAATCTGGCCAGGGACACACCATATATTTT. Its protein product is CASSQSGQGHTIYF.

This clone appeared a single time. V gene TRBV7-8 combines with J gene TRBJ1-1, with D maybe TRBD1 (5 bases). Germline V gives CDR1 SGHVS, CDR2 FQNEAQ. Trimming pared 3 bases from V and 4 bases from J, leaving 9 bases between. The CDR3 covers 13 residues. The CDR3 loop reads CASSFGQSTEAFF. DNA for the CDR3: TGTGCCAGCAGCTTCGGACAAAGCACTGAAGCTTTCTTT.

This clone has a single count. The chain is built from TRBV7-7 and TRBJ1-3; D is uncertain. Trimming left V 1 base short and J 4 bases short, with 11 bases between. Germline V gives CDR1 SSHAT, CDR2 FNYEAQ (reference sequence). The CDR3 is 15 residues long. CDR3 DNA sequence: TGTGCCAGCAGCTTAGACAGTTCGACAGGAAACACCATATATTTT. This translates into CASSLDSSTGNTIYF.

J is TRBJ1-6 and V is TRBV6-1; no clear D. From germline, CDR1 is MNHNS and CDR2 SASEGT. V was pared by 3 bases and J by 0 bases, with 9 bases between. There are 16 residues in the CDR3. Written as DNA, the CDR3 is TGTGCCAGCAGTGATTCCGGGAGCTCCTATAATTCACCCCTCCACTTT. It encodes CASSDSGSSYNSPLHF.

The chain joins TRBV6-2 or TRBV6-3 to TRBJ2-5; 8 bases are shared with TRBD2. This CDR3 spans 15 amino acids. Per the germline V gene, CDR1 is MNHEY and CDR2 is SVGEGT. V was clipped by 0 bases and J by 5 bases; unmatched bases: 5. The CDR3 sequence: CASSYSGLDAETQYF. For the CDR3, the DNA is TGTGCCAGCAGTTACTCGGGACTAGATGCGGAGACCCAGTACTTC.

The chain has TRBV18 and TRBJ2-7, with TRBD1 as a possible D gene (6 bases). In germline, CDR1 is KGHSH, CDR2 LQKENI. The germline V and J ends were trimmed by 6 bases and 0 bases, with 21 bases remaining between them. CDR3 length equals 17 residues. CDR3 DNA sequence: TGTGCCAGCTCGCCTTGGCCGCCTACAGGGATCTCCTACGAGCAGTACTTC. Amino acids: CASSPWPPTGISYEQYF.

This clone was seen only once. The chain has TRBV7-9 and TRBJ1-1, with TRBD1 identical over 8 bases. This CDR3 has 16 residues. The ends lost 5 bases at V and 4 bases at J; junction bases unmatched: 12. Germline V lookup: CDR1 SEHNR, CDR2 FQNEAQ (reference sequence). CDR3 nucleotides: TGTGCCAGCAGCCCCAGACAGGGGTATTTGGGCACTGAAGCTTTCTTT. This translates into CASSPRQGYLGTEAFF.

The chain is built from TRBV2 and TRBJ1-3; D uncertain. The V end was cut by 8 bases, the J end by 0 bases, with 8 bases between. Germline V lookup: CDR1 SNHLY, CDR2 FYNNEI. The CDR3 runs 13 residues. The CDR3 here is CASGVLSGNTIYF. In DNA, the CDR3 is TGTGCCAGCGGGGTTCTCTCTGGAAACACCATATATTTT.

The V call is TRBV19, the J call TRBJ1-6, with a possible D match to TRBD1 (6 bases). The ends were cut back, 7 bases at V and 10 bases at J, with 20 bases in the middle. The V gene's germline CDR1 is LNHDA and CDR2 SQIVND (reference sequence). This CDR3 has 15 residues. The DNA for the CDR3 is TGTGCCAGTACCCCTAAGAGGGCAGGGGAATCACCCCTCCACTTT. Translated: CASTPKRAGESPLHF.

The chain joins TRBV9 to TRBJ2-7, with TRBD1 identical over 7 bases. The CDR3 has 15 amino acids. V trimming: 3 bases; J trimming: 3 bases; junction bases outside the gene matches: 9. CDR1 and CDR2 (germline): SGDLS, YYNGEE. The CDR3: CASSERQGVHYEQYF. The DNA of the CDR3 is TGTGCCAGCAGCGAGCGACAGGGTGTCCACTACGAGCAGTACTTC. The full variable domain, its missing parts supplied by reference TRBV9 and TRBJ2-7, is DSGVTQTPKHLITATGQRVTLRCSPRSGDLSVYWYQQSLDQGLQFLIQYYNGEERAKGNILERFSAQQFPDLHSELNLSSLELGDSALYFCASSERQGVHYEQYFGPGTRLTVT.

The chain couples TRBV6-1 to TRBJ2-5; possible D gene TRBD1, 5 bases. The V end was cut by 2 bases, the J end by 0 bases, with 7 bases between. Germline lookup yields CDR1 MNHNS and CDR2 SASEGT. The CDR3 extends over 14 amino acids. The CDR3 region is CASSEHRNQETQYF. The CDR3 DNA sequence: TGTGCCAGCAGTGAACACAGGAACCAAGAGACCCAGTACTTC.

CDR3 amino acids: CASSHPSSGSTDTQYF. For the CDR3, the DNA is TGTGCCAGCAGCCATCCATCTAGCGGGTCCACAGATACGCAGTATTTT. The chain has TRBV3-1 (or the pseudogene TRBV3-2) and TRBJ2-3; 8 nucleotides agree with TRBD2. Germline trimming cut 3 bases from V and 2 bases from J; bases unmatched to any gene: 7. The germline V gene encodes CDR1 LGHDT and CDR2 YNNKEL (reference sequence). The CDR3 runs to 16 residues.

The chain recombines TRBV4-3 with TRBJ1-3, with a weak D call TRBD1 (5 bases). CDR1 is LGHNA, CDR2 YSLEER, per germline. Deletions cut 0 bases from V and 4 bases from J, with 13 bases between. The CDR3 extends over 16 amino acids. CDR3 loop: CASSQDGRVSGNTIYF. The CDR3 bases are TGCGCCAGCAGCCAAGATGGCAGGGTTTCCGGAAACACCATATATTTT.

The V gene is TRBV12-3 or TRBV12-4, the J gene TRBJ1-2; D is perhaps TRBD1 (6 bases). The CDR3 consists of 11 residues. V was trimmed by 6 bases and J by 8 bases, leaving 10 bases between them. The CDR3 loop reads CASSGQRGYTF. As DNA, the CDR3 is TGTGCCAGCAGCGGACAGAGGGGCTACACCTTC.

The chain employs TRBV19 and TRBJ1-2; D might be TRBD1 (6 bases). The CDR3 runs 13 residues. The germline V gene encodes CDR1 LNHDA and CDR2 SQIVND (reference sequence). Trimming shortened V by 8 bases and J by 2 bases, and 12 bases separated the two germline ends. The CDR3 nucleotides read TGTGCCAGTGGGGGGCGGAAAAACTATGGCTACACCTTC. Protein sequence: CASGGRKNYGYTF.

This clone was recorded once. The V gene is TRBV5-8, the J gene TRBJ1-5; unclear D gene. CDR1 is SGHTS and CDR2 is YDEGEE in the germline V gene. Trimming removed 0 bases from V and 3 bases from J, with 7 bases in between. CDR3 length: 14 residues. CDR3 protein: CASSLGQVNQPQHF. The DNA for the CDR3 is TGTGCCAGCAGCTTGGGGCAGGTCAATCAGCCCCAGCATTTT.

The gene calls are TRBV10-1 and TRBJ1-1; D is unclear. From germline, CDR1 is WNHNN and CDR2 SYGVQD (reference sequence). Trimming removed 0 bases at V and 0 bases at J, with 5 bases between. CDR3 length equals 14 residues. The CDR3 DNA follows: TGCGCCAGCAGTGAGTCCAACATGAACACTGAAGCTTTCTTT. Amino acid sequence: CASSESNMNTEAFF.

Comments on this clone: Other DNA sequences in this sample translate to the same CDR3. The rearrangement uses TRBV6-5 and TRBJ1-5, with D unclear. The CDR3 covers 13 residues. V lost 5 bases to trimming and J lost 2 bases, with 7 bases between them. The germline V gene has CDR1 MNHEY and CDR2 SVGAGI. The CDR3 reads CASSPGGNQPQHF. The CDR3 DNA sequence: TGTGCCAGCAGTCCTGGGGGCAATCAGCCCCAGCATTTT.

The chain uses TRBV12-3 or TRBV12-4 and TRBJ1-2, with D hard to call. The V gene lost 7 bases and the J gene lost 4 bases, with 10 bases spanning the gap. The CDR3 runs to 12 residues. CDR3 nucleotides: TGTGCCAGCACCCTATCCGGCTATGGCTACACCTTC. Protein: CASTLSGYGYTF.

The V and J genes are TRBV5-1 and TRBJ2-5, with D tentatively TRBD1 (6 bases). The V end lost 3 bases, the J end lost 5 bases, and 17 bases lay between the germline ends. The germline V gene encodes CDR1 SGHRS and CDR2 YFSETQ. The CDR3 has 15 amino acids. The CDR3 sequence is CASSYRTAPDETQYF. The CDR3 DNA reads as TGCGCCAGCAGCTACCGGACAGCCCCGGACGAGACCCAGTACTTC.

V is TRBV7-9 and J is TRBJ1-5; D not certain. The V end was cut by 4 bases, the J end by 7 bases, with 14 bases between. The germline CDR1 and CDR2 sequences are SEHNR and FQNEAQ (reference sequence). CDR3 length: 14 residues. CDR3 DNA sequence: TGTGCCAGCAGCTCCGGGATCTCGGGACAGCCCCAGCATTTT. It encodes CASSSGISGQPQHF.